This TCR beta chain appears in the sequencing data of a study of cytomegalovirus exposure and HLA in healthy donors. Primers included in the PCR were 60 Vbeta and 13 Jbeta primers. The protocol was immunoSEQ multiplex PCR, while the TCRdb copy is restricted to in-frame clones and leaves out a portion. The sample includes 90,000 to 130,000 clones, over 60% of them seen just once. The study's findings and limits: Association of 16,951 TCR beta sequences with HLA alleles was found at 0.05 false discovery rate in a later analysis. Specific recognition of CMV antigens was confirmed in vitro for a few chains (all CMV-associated). Links to common viral pathogens appeared, in a later analysis, for several of the most significant clusters. Rare sequences made up most TCRs, while some public TCRs were found in many donors.

About this clone itself: Antigen: not known.

Trimming shortened V by 7 bases and J by 1 base, and 10 bases separated the two germline ends. The CDR3 is 13 residues long. The germline CDR1 and CDR2 sequences are LNHDA and SQIVND (reference sequence). The V call is TRBV19, the J call TRBJ1-2, with D hard to call. Sequences were obtained from PBMCs. This receptor was taken from a man aged 30 to 45 in good health and CMV-seropositive. CDR3 sequence reads: CASTELINYGYTF. The DNA of the CDR3 is TGTGCCAGTACCGAACTTATTAACTATGGCTACACCTTC.